The 17 T cell receptor beta chains reported below all come from one sample, sequenced in a study of blood T cell repertoires in COVID-19. Data came from immunoSEQ multiplex PCR; TCRdb stores just in-frame clones and leaves some out. The sample records 300,000 to 450,000 clones, about 85% being singletons. Sequenced material: peripheral blood. The receptor source for this set is a woman aged 18-29 years with acute or convalescent COVID-19.

The J gene is TRBJ1-1, the V gene TRBV6-2 or TRBV6-3; D gene unclear. The germline V gene has CDR1 MNHEY and CDR2 SVGEGT. The CDR3 covers 14 residues. Trimming pared 6 bases from V and 4 bases from J, leaving 15 bases between. CDR3 amino acids: CASSYLRDGTEAFF. In nucleotides, the CDR3 is TGTGCCAGCAGCTATCTCCGGGATGGCACTGAAGCTTTCTTT.

This clone was recorded only once. The chain joins TRBV7-9 to TRBJ1-3; no clear D gene. Germline CDR1 and CDR2: SEHNR and FQNEAQ (reference sequence). The CDR3 has 15 residues. V lost 5 bases, J lost 4 bases, and 15 bases lay in between. The CDR3 DNA follows: TGTGCCAGCAGCCCCCCTGAGGCCGGGGGAAACACCATATATTTT. It is translated as CASSPPEAGGNTIYF.

This clone showed up just a few times. The V gene is TRBV5-1, the J gene TRBJ2-2; the match to TRBD1 covers 7 bases. The germline CDR1 and CDR2 sequences are SGHRS and YFSETQ. V lost 3 bases to trimming and J lost 1 base; unmatched junction nucleotides: 3. The CDR3 is 15 residues long. In nucleotides, the CDR3 is TGCGCCAGCAGCTACCCAGGGGGGAACACCGGGGAGCTGTTTTTT. Protein product: CASSYPGGNTGELFF.

This chain connects TRBV5-6 to TRBJ2-7; D might be TRBD2 (6 bases). V was trimmed by 0 bases and J by 3 bases, leaving 7 bases between them. CDR1 is SGHDT, CDR2 YYEEEE, per germline. The CDR3 covers 13 residues. The CDR3 sequence is CASSLEEGYEQYF. CDR3 DNA sequence: TGTGCCAGCAGCTTGGAGGAGGGCTACGAGCAGTACTTC.

The gene calls are TRBV12-5 and TRBJ1-5; 7 positions match TRBD1. The length of the CDR3 is 15 residues. CDR1 and CDR2 (germline): LGHNT, FRNRAP. Trimming took 6 bases from V and 4 from J; bases not matched to a gene: 9. As DNA, the CDR3 is TGTGCTAGTGGCCCCGCTGGGACAGAGAATCAGCCCCAGCATTTT. The encoded protein is CASGPAGTENQPQHF.

This chain links TRBV30 with TRBJ2-2; D is unresolved. This CDR3 has 15 amino acids. Trimming removed 0 bases at V and 4 bases at J, with 12 bases between. Germline lookup yields CDR1 GTSNPN and CDR2 SVGIG (reference sequence). Here the CDR3 DNA reads TGTGCCTGGAGTGTAACCCGGTTCTTCACCGGGGAGCTGTTTTTT. It yields the protein CAWSVTRFFTGELFF.

This clone was counted once. The rearrangement joins TRBV7-2 to TRBJ2-5; D not certain. Germline values: CDR1 SGHTA, CDR2 FQGNSA. The V and J ends lost 5 bases and 5 bases respectively, with 6 bases between them. This CDR3 region has 11 residues. As DNA, the CDR3 is TGTGCCAGCAGCCTACAGGAGACCCAGTACTTC. Its translation is CASSLQETQYF.

The J gene is TRBJ2-2, the V gene TRBV20-1; a weak D match, TRBD1 (5 bases). This CDR3 is 11 amino acids long. Per germline, CDR1 DFQATT and CDR2 SNEGSKA (reference sequence). The V gene lost 6 bases and the J gene lost 8 bases, with 10 bases spanning the gap. This CDR3 reads CSAQKGGELFF. The CDR3 nucleotides read TGCAGTGCCCAAAAGGGGGGGGAGCTGTTTTTT.

This clone was seen more than once but under ten times. The genes are TRBV7-2 and TRBJ1-5; D call uncertain. Germline lookup yields CDR1 SGHTA and CDR2 FQGNSA. The CDR3 has 15 residues. Trimming removed 1 base from V and 0 bases from J, with 7 bases in between. The CDR3 sequence is CASSLDENSNQPQHF. CDR3 sequence (DNA): TGTGCCAGCAGCTTAGACGAGAATAGCAATCAGCCCCAGCATTTT.

The chain carries TRBV6-5 and TRBJ2-1, with D possibly matching TRBD1 (5 bases). This CDR3 contains 15 residues. In germline, CDR1 is MNHEY, CDR2 SVGAGI. The ends were cut back, 0 bases at V and 6 bases at J, with 12 bases in the middle. CDR3 sequence reads: CASSYSTVRGNEQFF. In DNA, the CDR3 is TGTGCCAGCAGTTACTCGACAGTTCGCGGCAATGAGCAGTTCTTC.

V usage is TRBV7-3 and J usage is TRBJ2-2; D possibly corresponds to TRBD1 (7 bases). The V gene lost 5 bases and the J gene lost 2 bases, with 15 bases spanning the gap. Germline-derived CDR1 and CDR2 are SGHTA and FQGTGA. This CDR3 is 16 amino acids long. The CDR3 loop reads CASSPQGGPNTGELFF. The CDR3 coding sequence is TGTGCCAGCAGCCCTCAGGGGGGCCCTAACACCGGGGAGCTGTTTTTT.

The V gene is TRBV14, the J gene TRBJ2-7; D remains unclear. The V gene lost 4 bases and the J gene lost 0 bases, with 4 bases spanning the gap. The germline gives CDR1 SGHDN, CDR2 FVKESK. CDR3 length: 12 amino acids. The CDR3 region has the DNA TGTGCCAGCAGCCTCAGCTCCTACGAGCAGTACTTC. Its protein product is CASSLSSYEQYF.

The V and J genes are TRBV7-3 and TRBJ1-1; D remains unclear. The CDR3 has 14 residues. Trimming took 2 bases from V and 1 from J, leaving 8 bases between them. The germline CDR1 and CDR2 sequences are SGHTA and FQGTGA. The CDR3 here is CASSLGRGNTEAFF. The CDR3 nucleotides are TGTGCCAGCAGCTTAGGACGGGGGAACACTGAAGCTTTCTTT.

The chain uses TRBV5-1 and TRBJ2-5; 9 positions agree with TRBD2. V shed 2 bases and J 5 bases; nucleotides not matched to a gene: 7. The CDR3 contains 15 residues. CDR1 is SGHRS and CDR2 is YFSETQ in the germline V gene. In DNA, the CDR3 is TGCGCCAGCAGCTTTAGGCTAGCGGGAATTGAGACCCAGTACTTC. Amino acids: CASSFRLAGIETQYF.

The chain recombines TRBV6-5 with TRBJ2-5; 7 bases match TRBD2. The CDR3 covers 16 residues. The V and J ends lost 4 bases and 5 bases, in that order; junction bases with no gene match: 13. Germline CDR1 MNHEY, CDR2 SVGAGI. CDR3 sequence reads: CASSLMRDSGAETQYF. The CDR3 region has the DNA TGTGCCAGCAGTTTGATGCGCGACAGCGGGGCGGAGACCCAGTACTTC.

This sequence joins TRBV5-1 and TRBJ2-7; D is unresolved. CDR1 and CDR2 (germline): SGHRS, YFSETQ. Trimming stripped 0 bases from V and 2 bases from J, with 12 bases between. CDR3 length: 15 residues. The CDR3 nucleotides read TGCGCCAGCAGCTTGGATATCGAGGTTCCCTACGAGCAGTACTTC. Translated: CASSLDIEVPYEQYF. The complete variable domain, with remaining parts taken from reference TRBV5-1 and TRBJ2-7, reads KAGVTQTPRYLIKTRGQQVTLSCSPISGHRSVSWYQQTPGQGLQFLFEYFSETQRNKGNFPGRFSGRQFSNSRSEMNVSTLELGDSALYLCASSLDIEVPYEQYFGPGTRLTVT.

The rearrangement uses TRBV13 and TRBJ1-4, with 8 positions matching TRBD1. Germline V gives CDR1 PRHDT, CDR2 FYEKMQ (reference sequence). The CDR3 is 15 residues long. With 4 bases clipped from V and 8 bases from J, the junction kept 9 bases outside the gene matches. The CDR3 reads CASSYGQGGYEKLFF. The CDR3 DNA follows: TGTGCCAGCAGCTATGGACAGGGCGGGTACGAAAAACTGTTTTTT.